One sample yielded the 30 T cell receptor beta chains listed below, sequenced in a study of monozygotic twins with cystic fibrosis. Clones were read by immunoSEQ multiplex PCR, and TCRdb kept only the in-frame ones, dropping some. The repertoire holds 8,000 or so clones, with around 94% as singletons. Sequencing was performed on blood. These receptors all come from a boy aged 2 to 9 with cystic fibrosis.

This clone has only one observation. The CDR3, as DNA: TGTGCCAGCAGCTCCCCCCAGGGAAAGAAGCTGTTTTTT. Its protein is CASSSPQGKKLFF. V usage is TRBV7-9 and J usage is TRBJ2-2; tentatively, D is TRBD1 (5 bases). Germline assignment: CDR1 SEHNR and CDR2 FQNEAQ (reference sequence). V lost 4 bases and J lost 12, with 15 bases in between. The CDR3 extends over 13 amino acids.

V gene TRBV4-3 combines with J gene TRBJ2-5; unclear D gene. Between the trimmed V and J ends, which lost 4 bases and 5 bases, there was a span of 17 bases. The CDR3 is 15 residues long. The V gene's germline CDR1 is LGHNA and CDR2 YSLEER. The CDR3 loop is CASSRDGVAAETQYF. DNA for the CDR3: TGCGCCAGCAGCCGAGATGGAGTTGCAGCCGAGACCCAGTACTTC.

The genes are TRBV12-5 and TRBJ1-2, with D hard to call. The CDR3 spans 15 residues. With 1 base removed from V and 3 bases from J, the gap between germline ends came to 12 bases. Germline values: CDR1 LGHNT, CDR2 FRNRAP. In nucleotides, the CDR3 is TGTGCTAGTGGTTTGGGGGCCGAGCGGCACTATGGCTACACCTTC. This translates into CASGLGAERHYGYTF.

This chain connects TRBV2 to TRBJ2-7, with TRBD1 matching over 8 bases. This CDR3 has 14 residues. Losses at the gene ends were 6 bases for V and 0 bases for J; bases not matched to a gene: 4. From germline, CDR1 is SNHLY and CDR2 FYNNEI. The CDR3 sequence: CASRSGTGSYEQYF. In DNA, the CDR3 is TGTGCCAGCAGGTCCGGGACAGGCTCCTACGAGCAGTACTTC.

J is TRBJ1-2 and V is TRBV29-1; the D is unclear. The CDR3 consists of 13 residues. Germline CDR1 reads SQVTM; CDR2 reads ANQGSEA. The V and J ends lost 2 bases and 4 bases respectively, with 11 bases between them. The CDR3 reads CSVEFGEAYGYTF. In DNA, the CDR3 is TGCAGCGTTGAATTTGGGGAGGCCTATGGCTACACCTTC. Full variable domain (rest looked up from reference TRBV29-1 and TRBJ1-2): SAVISQKPSRDICQRGTSLTIQCQVDSQVTMMFWYRQQPGQSLTLIATANQGSEATYESGFVIDKFPISRPNLTFSTLTVSNMSPEDSSIYLCSVEFGEAYGYTFGSGTRLTVV.

V and J are TRBV29-1 and TRBJ2-3, with 9 bases fitting TRBD1. The CDR3 totals 14 residues. J gave up 2 bases and V 7 bases, and 7 bases lay outside the gene matches. CDR1 is SQVTM and CDR2 is ANQGSEA in the germline V gene. For the CDR3, the DNA is TGCAGCGCTACACAGGGGGCAATCACAGATACGCAGTATTTT. Translation gives CSATQGAITDTQYF.

This clone was detected once. The V and J genes are TRBV5-6 and TRBJ2-7; 8 bases map to TRBD2. This CDR3 is built from 15 residues. CDR1 and CDR2 from the germline V gene are SGHDT and YYEEEE. V shed 6 bases and J 1 base; nucleotides not matched to a gene: 9. The CDR3 reads CASTRRRGVSYEQYF. CDR3 DNA sequence: TGTGCCAGCACCAGGAGGCGGGGGGTATCCTACGAGCAGTACTTC.

The chain uses TRBV7-9 and TRBJ2-7; D possibly corresponds to TRBD2 (5 bases). The germline CDR1 and CDR2 sequences are SEHNR and FQNEAQ (reference sequence). The germline V and J ends were trimmed by 5 bases and 4 bases, with 15 bases remaining between them. The CDR3 contains 14 residues. The CDR3 bases are TGTGCCAGCAGCCGATCATGGGAGCCTTACGAGCAGTACTTC. Amino acid sequence: CASSRSWEPYEQYF.

This sequence joins TRBV7-6 and TRBJ2-2; tentative D call: TRBD1 (5 bases). The CDR3 is 15 amino acids. V was shortened by 2 bases and J by 1 base, with 8 bases between the two germline ends. CDR1 and CDR2 from the germline V gene are SGHVS and FNYEAQ. CDR3 sequence: CASSLRQMNTGELFF. In DNA, the CDR3 is TGTGCCAGCAGCTTACGACAGATGAACACCGGGGAGCTGTTTTTT.

The chain joins TRBV14 to TRBJ2-1; TRBD2 matches 10 bases. Germline V gene lookup returns CDR1 SGHDN and CDR2 FVKESK. The V and J ends lost 0 bases and 8 bases, in that order; junction bases with no gene match: 10. This CDR3 comprises 17 residues. CDR3: CASSQDRSGGALDEQFF. Written as DNA, the CDR3 is TGTGCCAGCAGCCAAGATCGCAGCGGGGGGGCCCTGGATGAGCAGTTCTTC.

The J gene is TRBJ2-3, the V gene TRBV5-1; 11 nucleotides line up with TRBD2. The CDR3 covers 17 residues. J lost 0 bases, V lost 4 bases, and 7 bases had no gene match. Germline assignment: CDR1 SGHRS and CDR2 YFSETQ. In nucleotides, the CDR3 is TGCGCCAGCAGCCCGGGGACTAGCGGACTCAGCACAGATACGCAGTATTTT. Translating gives CASSPGTSGLSTDTQYF.

This chain connects TRBV9 to TRBJ1-1; a possible D gene is TRBD1 (6 bases). CDR3 length equals 14 residues. Trimming stripped 0 bases from V and 4 bases from J, with 10 bases between. From germline, CDR1 is SGDLS and CDR2 YYNGEE. CDR3 nucleotide sequence: TGTGCCAGCAGCGTAGAAGGGGGATTCACTGAAGCTTTCTTT. Translated: CASSVEGGFTEAFF. The variable domain in full, completed from reference TRBV9 and TRBJ1-1, reads DSGVTQTPKHLITATGQRVTLRCSPRSGDLSVYWYQQSLDQGLQFLIQYYNGEERAKGNILERFSAQQFPDLHSELNLSSLELGDSALYFCASSVEGGFTEAFFGQGTRLTVV.

The V call is TRBV7-3, the J call TRBJ1-1, with D possibly being TRBD1 (5 bases). The CDR3 totals 14 residues. The V and J ends lost 6 bases and 4 bases respectively, with 15 bases between them. Germline CDR1 is SGHTA and CDR2 is FQGTGA. The CDR3 DNA reads TGTGCCAGCAGTCGATACGAGGGGACCACTGAAGCTTTCTTT. This encodes CASSRYEGTTEAFF.

The chain joins TRBV5-1 to TRBJ2-5, with D possibly being TRBD1 (6 bases). With the DNA end fitting TRBJ2-7 better, the J assignment may be wrong. Germline V gene sequence: CDR1 SGHRS, CDR2 YFSETQ. The CDR3 is 14 residues long. CDR3 nucleotides: TGCGCCAGCAGCTTGAACACAGGGAGCCACGAGCAGTACTTC. Its translation is CASSLNTGSHEQYF.

The chain carries TRBV6-5 and TRBJ1-2, with TRBD1 as a possible D gene (5 bases). The CDR3 consists of 14 residues. V lost 5 bases to trimming and J lost 6 bases, with 16 bases between them. Germline CDR1 is MNHEY and CDR2 is SVGAGI. The CDR3 nucleotides are TGTGCCAGCAGTCCGTGGTCAGGGCGGAATGGCTACACCTTC. It encodes CASSPWSGRNGYTF.

V and J are TRBV27 and TRBJ1-4; TRBD1 agrees at 10 bases. Germline V gives CDR1 MNHEY, CDR2 SMNVEV (reference sequence). J was trimmed by 7 bases and V by 0 bases; bases with no gene match: 2. There are 15 residues in the CDR3. CDR3: CASSLSWDRGEKLFF. The CDR3 DNA sequence: TGTGCCAGCAGTTTATCCTGGGACAGGGGTGAAAAACTGTTTTTT.

The genes are TRBV11-3 and TRBJ2-7; no clear D. The CDR3 covers 13 residues. V was cut by 6 bases and J by 6 bases, with 15 bases left in between. Germline V gene data show CDR1 as SGHNT and CDR2 as YENEEA. The chain's CDR3 is CASSPRPFAEQYF. The CDR3 DNA follows: TGTGCCAGCAGTCCTCGGCCCTTCGCCGAGCAGTACTTC.

CDR3 sequence reads: CATSRDRDSSSYNSPLHF. CDR3 bases: TGTGCCACCAGCAGAGACAGGGACAGTAGCTCCTATAATTCACCCCTCCACTTT. The chain links TRBV15 to TRBJ1-6; 7 bases fit TRBD1. The CDR3 has 18 residues. Germline V CDR1 and CDR2: LNHNV, YYDKDF (reference sequence). Unmatched junction bases numbered 5, after V lost 0 bases and J lost 0 bases.

The chain combines TRBV16 with TRBJ2-5, with D unresolved. Trimming took 6 bases from V and 5 from J, leaving 7 bases between them. The germline V gene encodes CDR1 KGHSY and CDR2 FQNENV. The CDR3 runs to 11 residues. The CDR3 region has the DNA TGTGCCAGCAGTGTGTGGGAGACCCAGTACTTC. Translation: CASSVWETQYF.

The chain combines TRBV7-6 with TRBJ1-1, with 9 bases aligning to TRBD1. This CDR3 contains 17 residues. CDR1 SGHVS and CDR2 FNYEAQ come from the germline V gene. V lost 4 bases and J lost 1; bases outside the gene matches: 10. The CDR3 DNA reads as TGTGCCAGCAGCTCTCGAACCGGACAGGGGACGAACACTGAAGCTTTCTTT. This codes for CASSSRTGQGTNTEAFF.

The rearrangement links TRBV29-1 to TRBJ2-1, with a possible D match to TRBD1 (6 bases). There are 11 residues in the CDR3. Germline V gene lookup returns CDR1 SQVTM and CDR2 ANQGSEA. The V end was cut by 7 bases, the J end by 6 bases, with 10 bases between. The CDR3 DNA follows: TGCAGCGCGACAGGCCCCAATGAGCAGTTCTTC. Translated: CSATGPNEQFF.

This rearrangement joins TRBV10-3 to TRBJ2-5; 7 positions agree with TRBD1. The ends lost 0 bases at V and 0 bases at J; junction bases unmatched: 10. The CDR3 runs to 18 residues. Germline values: CDR1 ENHRY, CDR2 SYGVKD. The CDR3 reads CAISESTGALSYQETQYF. As DNA, the CDR3 is TGTGCCATCAGTGAGTCCACAGGGGCCCTGTCCTACCAAGAGACCCAGTACTTC.

The rearrangement links TRBV7-2 to TRBJ1-2; no reliable D call. From germline, CDR1 is SGHTA and CDR2 FQGNSA. The length of the CDR3 is 13 residues. The V gene lost 7 bases and the J gene lost 3 bases, with 12 bases spanning the gap. The CDR3: CASNQPLDYGYTF. In DNA, the CDR3 is TGTGCCAGCAACCAGCCTCTAGACTATGGCTACACCTTC.

The rearrangement uses TRBV4-2 and TRBJ1-6; no firm D call. This CDR3 is 20 amino acids long. Trimming shortened V by 2 bases and J by 0 bases, and 20 bases separated the two germline ends. The germline CDR1 and CDR2 sequences are LGHNA and YNFKEQ. The CDR3 DNA reads TGTGCCAGCAGCCAATCGGATTATTCAGCCTCAAGCTCCTATAATTCACCCCTCCACTTT. This gives the protein CASSQSDYSASSSYNSPLHF.

V is TRBV12-5 and J is TRBJ2-5; D gene uncertain. The CDR3 is 11 residues long. V lost 2 bases to trimming and J lost 5 bases, with 3 bases between them. Germline loops: CDR1 LGHNT, CDR2 FRNRAP. The CDR3 sequence is CASGLLETQYF. The CDR3 DNA sequence: TGTGCTAGTGGTTTGTTGGAGACCCAGTACTTC. The whole variable domain, filled in from reference TRBV12-5 and TRBJ2-5, reads DARVTQTPRHKVTEMGQEVTMRCQPILGHNTVFWYRQTMMQGLELLAYFRNRAPLDDSGMPKDRFSAEMPDATLATLKIQPSEPRDSAVYFCASGLLETQYFGPGTRLLVL.

The V gene is TRBV5-5, the J gene TRBJ2-5; TRBD1 agrees at 7 bases. Trimming removed 0 bases from V and 5 bases from J; junction bases left unmatched: 4. The length of the CDR3 is 14 residues. Germline loops: CDR1 SGHKS, CDR2 YYEKEE (reference sequence). CDR3 DNA: TGTGCCAGCAGCTTGGAAGGGGGCCGGGAGACCCAGTACTTC. Translating it yields CASSLEGGRETQYF.

The gene calls are TRBV6-6 and TRBJ1-1, with D possibly matching TRBD1 (5 bases). The CDR3 has 14 residues. The germline V and J ends were trimmed by 5 bases and 1 base, with 11 bases remaining between them. Germline CDR1 MNHNY, CDR2 SVGAGI (reference sequence). The chain's CDR3 is CASSRDLSNTEAFF. The CDR3 nucleotides read TGTGCCAGCAGTCGGGACTTATCGAACACTGAAGCTTTCTTT.

This chain uses TRBV18 with TRBJ2-5; D possibly corresponds to TRBD2 (5 bases). This CDR3 has 14 residues. V was clipped by 0 bases and J by 5 bases, with 10 bases between them. Per the germline V gene, CDR1 is KGHSH and CDR2 is LQKENI. CDR3 DNA sequence: TGTGCCAGCTCACCACCAGCTGGCGGGGAGACCCAGTACTTC. It yields the protein CASSPPAGGETQYF.

The chain couples TRBV19 to TRBJ2-1; D call uncertain. V was clipped by 3 bases and J by 5 bases, with 17 bases between them. Germline V gives CDR1 LNHDA, CDR2 SQIVND (reference sequence). CDR3 length: 16 amino acids. In nucleotides, the CDR3 is TGTGCCAGTAGTATGAGCGCCCCCGATGCCCACAATGAGCAGTTCTTC. Translating it yields CASSMSAPDAHNEQFF. Supplemented by reference TRBV19 and TRBJ2-1, the full variable domain reads DGGITQSPKYLFRKEGQNVTLSCEQNLNHDAMYWYRQDPGQGLRLIYYSQIVNDFQKGDIAEGYSVSREKKESFPLTVTSAQKNPTAFYLCASSMSAPDAHNEQFFGPGTRLTVL.

This chain connects TRBV5-8 to TRBJ1-5; 7 bases fit TRBD1. The CDR3 has 14 amino acids. J gave up 0 bases and V 9 bases, and 6 bases lay outside the gene matches. In germline, CDR1 is SGHTS, CDR2 YDEGEE. As DNA, the CDR3 is TGTGCCACCCACTACAGGGGTAGCAATCAGCCCCAGCATTTT. Protein: CATHYRGSNQPQHF.